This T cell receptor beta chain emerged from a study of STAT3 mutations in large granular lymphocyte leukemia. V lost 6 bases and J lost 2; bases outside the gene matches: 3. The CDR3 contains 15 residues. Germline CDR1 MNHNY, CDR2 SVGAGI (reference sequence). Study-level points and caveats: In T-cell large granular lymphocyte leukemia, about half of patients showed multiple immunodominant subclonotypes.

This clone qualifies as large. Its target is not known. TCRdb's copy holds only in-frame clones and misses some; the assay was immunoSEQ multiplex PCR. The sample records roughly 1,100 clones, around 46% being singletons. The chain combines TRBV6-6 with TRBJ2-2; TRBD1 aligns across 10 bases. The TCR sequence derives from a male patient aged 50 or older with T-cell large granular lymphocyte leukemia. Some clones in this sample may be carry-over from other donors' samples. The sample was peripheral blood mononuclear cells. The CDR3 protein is CASSPTGGNTGELFF. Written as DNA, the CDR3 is TGTGCCAGCAGCCCGACAGGGGGCAACACCGGGGAGCTGTTTTTT.